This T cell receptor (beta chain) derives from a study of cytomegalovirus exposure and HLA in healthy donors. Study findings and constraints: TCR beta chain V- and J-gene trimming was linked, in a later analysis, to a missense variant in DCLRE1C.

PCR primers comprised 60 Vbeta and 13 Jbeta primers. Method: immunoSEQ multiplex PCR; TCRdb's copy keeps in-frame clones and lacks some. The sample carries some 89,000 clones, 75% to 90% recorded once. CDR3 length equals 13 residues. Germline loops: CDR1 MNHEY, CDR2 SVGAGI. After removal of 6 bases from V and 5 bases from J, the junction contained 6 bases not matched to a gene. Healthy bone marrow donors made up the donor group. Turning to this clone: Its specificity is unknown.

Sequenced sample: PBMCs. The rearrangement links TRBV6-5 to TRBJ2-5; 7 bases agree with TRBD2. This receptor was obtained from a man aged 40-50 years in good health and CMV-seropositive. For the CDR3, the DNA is TGTGCCAGCAGGGACGGACTAGATGAGACCCAGTACTTC. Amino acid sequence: CASRDGLDETQYF.